This TCR beta chain was sequenced during a study of T-cell memory formation after mild COVID-19. Amplification by 5'RACE using constant-segment primers produced TCR alpha and TCR beta cDNA libraries that carried sample barcodes and UMIs. MiXCR, run by TCRdb on the 5' RACE reads, gives a single entry per CDR3 protein. The sample has 450,000 to 650,000 distinct CDR3 sequences, less than 25% seen once. This clonotype came up a few times. Germline V lookup: CDR1 SEHNR, CDR2 FQNEAQ (reference sequence). The germline V and J ends were trimmed by 2 bases and 8 bases, with 15 bases remaining between them. The CDR3 extends over 14 amino acids.

This TCR was sampled from an adult woman who had mild COVID-19 (a few samples of this study predate the infection). Cell type and time point are not known. Specimen: PBMCs or a T cell subset sorted from them (not recorded which). The V gene is TRBV7-9, the J gene TRBJ1-2, with a tentative D call TRBD1 (6 bases). This CDR3 reads CASSLLGQIRGYTF. CDR3 bases: TGTGCCAGCAGCTTATTGGGACAAATCAGGGGCTACACCTTC. The full variable domain, with the rest looked up from reference TRBV7-9 and TRBJ1-2, is DTGVSQNPRHKITKRGQNVTFRCDPISEHNRLYWYRQTLGQGPEFLTYFQNEAQLEKSRLLSDRFSAERPKGSFSTLEIQRTEQGDSAMYLCASSLLGQIRGYTFGSGTRLTVV.